These 16 T cell receptor beta chains were sequenced from one sample in a study of blood T cells in healthy people across ages. With a J-beta primer mix and a sample-barcoded 5' primer, a second PCR ran roughly 6 to 11 cycles. TCRdb itself ran the 5' RACE reads through MiXCR, one entry per CDR3 protein. The table shows over 600,000 distinct CDR3 sequences, with 20% to 25% occurring only once. The sequenced sample consisted of blood. These receptors came from a man between 65 and 85 years old in good health.

In its sample, this clonotype was seen a few times. The chain combines TRBV5-1 with TRBJ2-7; D not certain. V was trimmed by 0 bases and J by 0 bases, leaving 10 bases between them. This CDR3 is 15 amino acids long. In germline, CDR1 is SGHRS, CDR2 YFSETQ. CDR3 sequence: CASSLEGSSSYEQYF. CDR3 nucleotides: TGCGCCAGCAGCTTGGAGGGCTCTTCCTCCTACGAGCAGTACTTC.

This clonotype has only a few counts. Given a much more abundant clone one base away, this may be a read error. J is TRBJ2-1 and V is TRBV20-1; D gene unclear. In germline, CDR1 is DFQATT, CDR2 SNEGSKA (reference sequence). The CDR3 is 10 amino acids. CDR3: CTPIQNGQFF. The CDR3 DNA is TGCACCCCAATCCAGAATGGGCAGTTCTTC.

This clonotype occurred once. The rearrangement joins TRBV20-1 to TRBJ2-5, with a weak D call TRBD1 (5 bases). The length of the CDR3 is 11 residues. Germline CDR1 and CDR2: DFQATT and SNEGSKA (reference sequence). The V gene lost 7 bases and the J gene lost 4 bases, with 10 bases spanning the gap. CDR3 DNA sequence: TGCAGTGACAGGATTTTAGAGACCCAGTACTTC. Protein product: CSDRILETQYF.

This clonotype has more than one count but fewer than ten. The CDR3 nucleotides are TGTGCCAGCAGCTTTGAAGCGGGGTTATCCTACAATGAGCAGTTCTTC. Translating gives CASSFEAGLSYNEQFF. The V and J genes are TRBV7-9 and TRBJ2-1, with TRBD2 identical over 7 bases. Germline V gene lookup returns CDR1 SEHNR and CDR2 FQNEAQ (reference sequence). The CDR3 length is 16 residues. V shed 3 bases, J shed 1 base, and the junction held 6 bases outside the gene matches.

The chain recombines TRBV12-3 or TRBV12-4 with TRBJ1-1; a weak D match, TRBD1 (5 bases). This CDR3 is built from 15 residues. The V end was cut by 5 bases, the J end by 4 bases, with 17 bases between. This chain's CDR3 is CASSPTRTWTTEAFF. CDR3 bases: TGTGCCAGCAGTCCAACCAGGACATGGACCACTGAAGCTTTCTTT.

This clonotype was seen only a few times. This chain joins TRBV29-1 and TRBJ2-1; D ambiguous. V lost 8 bases and J 0 bases, leaving 11 bases between the germline ends. Per the germline V gene, CDR1 is SQVTM and CDR2 is ANQGSEA. The CDR3 is 13 residues long. The CDR3 sequence: CSTLVGSYNEQFF. Written as DNA, the CDR3 is TGCAGCACCCTTGTGGGCTCCTACAATGAGCAGTTCTTC.

This chain connects TRBV5-1 to TRBJ2-3; TRBD2 aligns across 12 bases. The trim removed 4 bases at V and 3 bases at J, leaving 18 bases unmatched. In germline, CDR1 is SGHRS, CDR2 YFSETQ. This CDR3 has 20 amino acids. CDR3 region: CASSRRLAGALVSKTDTQYF. The CDR3 DNA follows: TGCGCCAGCAGCCGGAGACTAGCGGGAGCTCTGGTATCGAAGACAGATACGCAGTATTTT.

Only a few counts were recorded for this clonotype. The rearrangement uses TRBV7-2 and TRBJ1-1; weak D call: TRBD1 (5 bases). The CDR3 covers 14 residues. The germline V gene encodes CDR1 SGHTA and CDR2 FQGNSA. V lost 6 bases to trimming and J lost 7 bases, with 18 bases between them. CDR3 sequence: CASSRREPLYEAFF. Here the CDR3 DNA reads TGTGCCAGCAGTCGCAGGGAGCCATTGTATGAAGCTTTCTTT. The full variable domain, completed using reference TRBV7-2 and TRBJ1-1, is GAGVSQSPSNKVTEKGKDVELRCDPISGHTALYWYRQSLGQGLEFLIYFQGNSAPDKSGLPSDRFSAERTGGSVSTLTIQRTQQEDSAVYLCASSRREPLYEAFFGQGTRLTVV.

This clonotype has a handful of counts. The chain links TRBV7-2 to TRBJ2-3; 7 nucleotides align to TRBD2. With 5 bases clipped from V and 6 bases from J, the junction kept 5 bases outside the gene matches. CDR3 length: 13 residues. CDR1 SGHTA and CDR2 FQGNSA come from the germline V gene. CDR3 sequence: CASSPWGGDTQYF. CDR3 DNA sequence: TGTGCCAGCAGCCCATGGGGGGGGGATACGCAGTATTTT.

This clonotype has more than one count but fewer than ten. This chain connects TRBV10-2 to TRBJ1-1, with D uncertain. V was cut by 4 bases and J by 6 bases, with 9 bases left in between. This CDR3 has 12 residues. Per the germline V gene, CDR1 is WSHSY and CDR2 is SAAADI. CDR3: CASSVGRAEAFF. CDR3 sequence (DNA): TGCGCCAGCAGTGTAGGGAGAGCTGAAGCTTTCTTT.

A remark on this clonotype: An end of the junction does not agree with germline; a read error may underlie this. V usage is TRBV7-9 and J usage is TRBJ2-5, with D unresolved. This CDR3 contains 15 residues. Germline CDR1 SEHNR, CDR2 FQNEAQ (reference sequence). The CDR3, as DNA: TGTGTCAGCAGTTTCGGACGTCGCTCCGTGGAGACCCAGTACTTC. Amino acids: CVSSFGRRSVETQYF.

This clonotype has a count of ten or more. The V call is TRBV4-3, the J call TRBJ2-5; 7 bases are shared with TRBD1. The CDR3 loop spans 16 amino acids. J gave up 3 bases and V 5 bases, and 12 bases lay outside the gene matches. CDR1 LGHNA and CDR2 YSLEER come from the germline V gene. DNA of the CDR3: TGCGCCAGCAGCTCCGGGACAGCAGGACCAGAAGAGACCCAGTACTTC. It is translated as CASSSGTAGPEETQYF.

This clonotype has only a few counts. The chain is built from TRBV12-3 or TRBV12-4 and TRBJ2-5, with TRBD1 matching over 9 bases. The CDR3 runs 14 residues. V was pared by 5 bases and J by 9 bases, with 10 bases of the junction left unmatched. DNA for the CDR3: TGTGCCAGCAGTGCCGGGACAGGGAAAAGGGCCCAGTACTTC. Amino acids: CASSAGTGKRAQYF.

The J gene is TRBJ2-7, the V gene TRBV5-1, with unresolved D. V lost 3 bases to trimming and J lost 6 bases, with 16 bases between them. CDR3 size: 14 residues. Germline V CDR1 and CDR2: SGHRS, YFSETQ. This chain's CDR3 is CASSSASGRGEQYF. The CDR3 DNA sequence: TGCGCCAGCAGCTCCGCTAGTGGAAGAGGCGAGCAGTACTTC.

This clonotype came up once. V and J are TRBV12-3 or TRBV12-4 and TRBJ2-3; 9 positions match TRBD1. Trimming at V came to 6 bases and at J to 4 bases, leaving 8 bases not matched to a gene. CDR3 length: 15 amino acids. As DNA, the CDR3 is TGTGCCAGCAGACGGGACAGGGCGTTAGCAGATACGCAGTATTTT. It codes for CASRRDRALADTQYF.

This clonotype was recorded a few times. The junction does not match germline at one end; this may be a read error. The chain combines TRBV5-8 with TRBJ1-5; possibly TRBD1 for D (5 bases). The CDR3 is 15 amino acids. In germline, CDR1 is SGHTS, CDR2 YDEGEE. CDR3 region: CAGSLLGDSNQPQHF. For the CDR3, the DNA is TGTGCCGGCAGCTTGCTAGGGGATAGCAATCAGCCCCAGCATTTT.